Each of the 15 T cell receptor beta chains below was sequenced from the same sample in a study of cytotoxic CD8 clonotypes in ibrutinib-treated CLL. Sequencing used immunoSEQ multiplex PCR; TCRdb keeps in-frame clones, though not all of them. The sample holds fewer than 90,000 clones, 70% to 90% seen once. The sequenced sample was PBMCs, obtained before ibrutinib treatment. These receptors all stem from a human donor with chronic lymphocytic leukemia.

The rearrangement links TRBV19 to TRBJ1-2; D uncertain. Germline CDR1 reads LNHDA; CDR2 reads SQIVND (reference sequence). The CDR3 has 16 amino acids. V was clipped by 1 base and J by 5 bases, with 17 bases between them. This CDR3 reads CASSIVGPAAAYGYTF. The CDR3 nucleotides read TGTGCCAGTAGTATAGTAGGTCCCGCGGCAGCGTATGGCTACACCTTC.

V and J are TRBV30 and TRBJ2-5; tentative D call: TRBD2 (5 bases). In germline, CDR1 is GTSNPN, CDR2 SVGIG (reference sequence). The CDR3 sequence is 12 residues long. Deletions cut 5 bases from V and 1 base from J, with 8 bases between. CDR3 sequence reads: CAWQRSQETQYF. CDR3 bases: TGTGCCTGGCAGCGGTCCCAAGAGACCCAGTACTTC.

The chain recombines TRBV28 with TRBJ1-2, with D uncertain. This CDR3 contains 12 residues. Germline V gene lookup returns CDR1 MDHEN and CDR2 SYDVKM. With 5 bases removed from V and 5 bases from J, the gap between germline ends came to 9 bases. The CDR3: CASSELQYGYTF. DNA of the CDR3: TGTGCCAGCAGTGAGTTACAATATGGCTACACCTTC.

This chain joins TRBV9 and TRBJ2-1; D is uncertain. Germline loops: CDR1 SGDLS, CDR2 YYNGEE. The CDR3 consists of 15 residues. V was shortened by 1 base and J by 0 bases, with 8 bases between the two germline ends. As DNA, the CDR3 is TGTGCCAGCAGCGTACTATCCAGCTCCTACAATGAGCAGTTCTTC. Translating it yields CASSVLSSSYNEQFF.

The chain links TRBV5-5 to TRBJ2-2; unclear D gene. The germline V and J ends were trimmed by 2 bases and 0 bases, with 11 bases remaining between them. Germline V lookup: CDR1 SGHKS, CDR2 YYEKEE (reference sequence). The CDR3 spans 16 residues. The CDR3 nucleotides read TGTGCCAGCAGCTTCAGACCCGAGGCGAACACCGGGGAGCTGTTTTTT. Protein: CASSFRPEANTGELFF.

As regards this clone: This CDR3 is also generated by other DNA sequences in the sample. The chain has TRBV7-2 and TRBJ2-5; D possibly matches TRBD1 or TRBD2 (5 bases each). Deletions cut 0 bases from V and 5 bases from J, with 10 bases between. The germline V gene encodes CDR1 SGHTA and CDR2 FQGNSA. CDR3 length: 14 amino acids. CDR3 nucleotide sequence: TGTGCCAGCAGCTTAGCAAGAGGGACGGAGACCCAGTACTTC. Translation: CASSLARGTETQYF.

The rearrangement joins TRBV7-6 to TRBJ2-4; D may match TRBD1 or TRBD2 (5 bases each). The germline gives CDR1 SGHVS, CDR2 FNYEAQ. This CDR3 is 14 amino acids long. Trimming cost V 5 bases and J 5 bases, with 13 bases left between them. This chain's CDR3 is CASSKTRGQNIQYF. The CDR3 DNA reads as TGTGCCAGCAGCAAGACACGGGGACAAAACATTCAGTACTTC.

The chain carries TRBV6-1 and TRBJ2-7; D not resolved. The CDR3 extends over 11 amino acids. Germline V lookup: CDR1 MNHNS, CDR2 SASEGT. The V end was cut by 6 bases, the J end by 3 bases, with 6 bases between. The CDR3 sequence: CASRWGYEQYF. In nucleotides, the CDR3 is TGTGCCAGCAGGTGGGGCTACGAGCAGTACTTC.

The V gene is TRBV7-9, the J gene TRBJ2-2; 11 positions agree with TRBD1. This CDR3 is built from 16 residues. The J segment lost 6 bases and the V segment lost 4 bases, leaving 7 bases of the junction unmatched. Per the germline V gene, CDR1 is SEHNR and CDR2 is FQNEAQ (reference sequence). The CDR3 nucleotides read TGTGCCAGCAGCTCCCCAGGACAGGGGGCGCCCGGGGAGCTGTTTTTT. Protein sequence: CASSSPGQGAPGELFF. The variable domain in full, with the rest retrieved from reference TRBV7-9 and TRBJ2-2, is DTGVSQNPRHKITKRGQNVTFRCDPISEHNRLYWYRQTLGQGPEFLTYFQNEAQLEKSRLLSDRFSAERPKGSFSTLEIQRTEQGDSAMYLCASSSPGQGAPGELFFGEGSRLTVL.

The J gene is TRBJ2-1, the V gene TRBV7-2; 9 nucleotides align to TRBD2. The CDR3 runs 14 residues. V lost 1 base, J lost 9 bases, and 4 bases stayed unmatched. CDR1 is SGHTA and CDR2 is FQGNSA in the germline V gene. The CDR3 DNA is TGTGCCAGCAGCTTAGTAGCGGGAGACGTTGAGCAGTTCTTC. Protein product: CASSLVAGDVEQFF.

CDR3 residues: CASSGSPLATRTDTQYF. CDR3 coding DNA: TGTGCCAGCAGCGGGTCCCCACTAGCGACACGCACAGATACGCAGTATTTT. The chain employs TRBV5-4 and TRBJ2-3; 7 bases are a match to TRBD2. The CDR3 loop spans 17 amino acids. Germline trimming cut 4 bases from V and 1 base from J; bases unmatched to any gene: 12. Germline lookup yields CDR1 SGHNT and CDR2 YYREEE (reference sequence).

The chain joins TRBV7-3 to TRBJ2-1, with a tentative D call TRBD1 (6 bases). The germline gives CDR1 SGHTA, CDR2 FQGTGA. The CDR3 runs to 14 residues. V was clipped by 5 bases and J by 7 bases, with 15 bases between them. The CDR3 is CASSLQGGRNEQFF. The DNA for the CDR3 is TGTGCCAGCAGCCTACAGGGCGGGCGGAATGAGCAGTTCTTC.

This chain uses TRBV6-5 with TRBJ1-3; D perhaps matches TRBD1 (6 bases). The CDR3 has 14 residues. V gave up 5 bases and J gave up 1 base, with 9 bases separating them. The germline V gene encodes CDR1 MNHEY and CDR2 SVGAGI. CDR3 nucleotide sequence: TGTGCCAGCAGTGCGGGACATTCTGGAAACACCATATATTTT. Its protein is CASSAGHSGNTIYF.

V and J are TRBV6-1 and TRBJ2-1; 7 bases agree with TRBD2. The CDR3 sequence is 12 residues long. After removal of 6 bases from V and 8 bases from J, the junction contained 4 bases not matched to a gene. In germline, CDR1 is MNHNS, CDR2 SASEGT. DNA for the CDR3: TGTGCCAGCAGGACTGGGGGGGATGAGCAGTTCTTC. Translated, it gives CASRTGGDEQFF.

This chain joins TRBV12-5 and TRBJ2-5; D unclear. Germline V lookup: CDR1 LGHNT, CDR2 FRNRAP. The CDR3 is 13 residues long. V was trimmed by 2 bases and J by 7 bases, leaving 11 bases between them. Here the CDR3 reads CASGLFQDGTQYF. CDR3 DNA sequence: TGTGCTAGTGGTTTGTTTCAGGATGGGACCCAGTACTTC. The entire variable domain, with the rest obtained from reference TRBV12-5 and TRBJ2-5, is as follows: DARVTQTPRHKVTEMGQEVTMRCQPILGHNTVFWYRQTMMQGLELLAYFRNRAPLDDSGMPKDRFSAEMPDATLATLKIQPSEPRDSAVYFCASGLFQDGTQYFGPGTRLLVL.